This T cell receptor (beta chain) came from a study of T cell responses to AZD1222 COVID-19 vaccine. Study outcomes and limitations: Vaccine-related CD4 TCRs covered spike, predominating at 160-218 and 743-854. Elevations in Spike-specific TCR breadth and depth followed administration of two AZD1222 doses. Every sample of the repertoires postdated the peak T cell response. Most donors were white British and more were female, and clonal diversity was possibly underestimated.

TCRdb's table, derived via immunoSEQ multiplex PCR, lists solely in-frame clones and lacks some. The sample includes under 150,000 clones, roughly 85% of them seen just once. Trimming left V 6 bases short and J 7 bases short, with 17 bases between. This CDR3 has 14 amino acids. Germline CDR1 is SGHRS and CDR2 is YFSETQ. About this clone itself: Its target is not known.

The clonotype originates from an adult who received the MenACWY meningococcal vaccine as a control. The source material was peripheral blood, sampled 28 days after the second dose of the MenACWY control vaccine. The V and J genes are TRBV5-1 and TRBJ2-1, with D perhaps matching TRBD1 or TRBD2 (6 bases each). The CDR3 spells CASNDQTGGNEQFF. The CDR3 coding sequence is TGCGCCAGCAACGATCAGACAGGAGGGAATGAGCAGTTCTTC. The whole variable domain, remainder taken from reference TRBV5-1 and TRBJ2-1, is KAGVTQTPRYLIKTRGQQVTLSCSPISGHRSVSWYQQTPGQGLQFLFEYFSETQRNKGNFPGRFSGRQFSNSRSEMNVSTLELGDSALYLCASNDQTGGNEQFFGPGTRLTVL.